The 21 T cell receptor beta chains presented below share a single source sample, sequenced in a study of cytomegalovirus exposure and HLA in healthy donors. PCR involved 60 Vbeta and 13 Jbeta primers. The assay was immunoSEQ multiplex PCR, and TCRdb's table has in-frame clones only and misses some. The table has around 170,000 clones, over 75% seen once. What was sequenced was PBMCs. All receptors derive from a man aged 60-69 years in good health and CMV-seronegative.

This chain uses TRBV6-5 with TRBJ2-7; 9 positions agree with TRBD1. The CDR3 runs 13 residues. The germline CDR1 and CDR2 sequences are MNHEY and SVGAGI. The trim removed 5 bases at V and 7 bases at J, leaving 6 bases unmatched. The CDR3 region is CASSRTGEGEQYF. CDR3 bases: TGTGCCAGCAGTCGGACAGGGGAGGGGGAGCAGTACTTC.

This clone was seen more than once but under ten times. The V call is TRBV27, the J call TRBJ1-5; the D gene is possibly TRBD1 (5 bases). The CDR3 extends over 15 amino acids. V was pared by 2 bases and J by 0 bases, with 8 bases between. CDR1 is MNHEY, CDR2 SMNVEV, per germline (reference sequence). The chain's CDR3 is CASSLQGNSNQPQHF. CDR3 DNA sequence: TGTGCCAGCAGTTTACAGGGAAATAGCAATCAGCCCCAGCATTTT.

The chain employs TRBV30 and TRBJ2-1, with 7 nucleotides matching TRBD2. CDR1 is GTSNPN and CDR2 is SVGIG in the germline V gene (reference sequence). The CDR3 loop spans 14 amino acids. After removal of 8 bases from V and 3 bases from J, the junction contained 10 bases not matched to a gene. In DNA, the CDR3 is TGTGCCGGGGTAATAGCGGGCAACTACAATGAGCAGTTCTTC. Its translation is CAGVIAGNYNEQFF.

The CDR3 spells CASSITSGYEQYF. The CDR3 DNA reads as TGTGCCAGTAGTATCACTAGCGGCTACGAGCAGTACTTC. The chain combines TRBV19 with TRBJ2-5; 8 nucleotides agree with TRBD2. TRBJ2-7 explains the end of the DNA better; the J call may be wrong. CDR3 length: 13 amino acids. The germline V gene encodes CDR1 LNHDA and CDR2 SQIVND (reference sequence).

This sequence joins TRBV28 and TRBJ2-5; 12 bases agree with TRBD2. This CDR3 has 16 amino acids. The germline gives CDR1 MDHEN, CDR2 SYDVKM. Trimming cost V 5 bases and J 5 bases; bases outside gene matches: 9. The CDR3 DNA sequence: TGTGCCAGCAGTGCCCCGGGACTAGCGGGTTTGGAGACCCAGTACTTC. Its translation: CASSAPGLAGLETQYF. Based on the CDR3 plus reference TRBV28 and TRBJ2-5, the full variable domain is DVKVTQSSRYLVKRTGEKVFLECVQDMDHENMFWYRQDPGLGLRLIYFSYDVKMKEKGDIPEGYSVSREKKERFSLILESASTNQTSMYLCASSAPGLAGLETQYFGPGTRLLVL.

This sequence joins TRBV27 and TRBJ2-7; TRBD1 matches 7 bases. Trimming removed 5 bases from V and 4 bases from J; junction bases left unmatched: 11. Germline CDR1 reads MNHEY; CDR2 reads SMNVEV (reference sequence). This CDR3 spans 15 amino acids. CDR3 in DNA: TGTGCCAGCAGTCGTCACCCAAGGGACAGATACGAGCAGTACTTC. The encoded protein is CASSRHPRDRYEQYF.

V and J are TRBV2 and TRBJ1-5; 8 nucleotides line up with TRBD1. The junction had 10 bases not matched to a gene; V was cut back by 2 bases and J by 7 bases. The CDR3 spans 16 residues. The germline V gene has CDR1 SNHLY and CDR2 FYNNEI. The CDR3 region is CASSENFQGAKQPQHF. As DNA, the CDR3 is TGTGCCAGCAGTGAAAATTTTCAGGGGGCAAAACAGCCCCAGCATTTT.

The gene calls are TRBV5-1 and TRBJ1-1; D not certain. Germline V gene sequence: CDR1 SGHRS, CDR2 YFSETQ. The CDR3 covers 14 residues. V lost 0 bases and J lost 1, with 7 bases in between. This chain's CDR3 is CASSLVQSNTEAFF. In nucleotides, the CDR3 is TGCGCCAGCAGCTTGGTCCAGTCGAACACTGAAGCTTTCTTT.

The chain is built from TRBV18 and TRBJ2-3, with 13 bases identical to TRBD2. The CDR3 loop spans 18 amino acids. The V gene end was trimmed by 4 bases and the J gene end by 2 bases; junction bases not matched to a gene: 9. The germline CDR1 and CDR2 sequences are KGHSH and LQKENI. The CDR3 is CASSLLPTSGGPTDTQYF. The DNA of the CDR3 is TGTGCCAGCTCACTCTTACCGACTAGCGGGGGGCCCACAGATACGCAGTATTTT.

The genes are TRBV19 and TRBJ1-3; D unclear. The CDR3 length is 16 residues. Trimming cost V 3 bases and J 0 bases, with 12 bases left between them. Looked up from germline, CDR1 is LNHDA and CDR2 is SQIVND (reference sequence). The CDR3 DNA sequence: TGTGCCAGTAGTATGATGGAGGGCCCCTCTGGAAACACCATATATTTT. It specifies CASSMMEGPSGNTIYF.

This clone was observed a few times. V usage is TRBV5-6 and J usage is TRBJ2-1, with D tentatively TRBD2 (5 bases). This CDR3 spans 14 amino acids. Trimming shortened V by 0 bases and J by 5 bases, and 9 bases separated the two germline ends. Germline assignment: CDR1 SGHDT and CDR2 YYEEEE. The CDR3, as DNA: TGTGCCAGCAGCTTGGCCGGGGATCACAATGAGCAGTTCTTC. Protein sequence: CASSLAGDHNEQFF.

This chain uses TRBV27 with TRBJ2-3; TRBD2 matches 14 bases. The CDR3 runs 18 residues. The V and J ends lost 5 bases and 1 base, in that order; junction bases with no gene match: 8. Germline assignment: CDR1 MNHEY and CDR2 SMNVEV (reference sequence). The CDR3 coding sequence is TGTGCCAGCAGTCGGCCGGGACTAGCGGGAGAGGGCACAGATACGCAGTATTTT. Translated: CASSRPGLAGEGTDTQYF.

This clone came up once. Different DNA sequences within this sample yield the same CDR3. The chain has TRBV6-5 and TRBJ2-7; the match to TRBD1 covers 9 bases. The CDR3 spans 14 residues. V was clipped by 4 bases and J by 1 base; unmatched bases: 2. Germline CDR1 reads MNHEY; CDR2 reads SVGAGI. CDR3 sequence (DNA): TGTGCCAGCAGTTTCGGGACAGGGTCCTACGAGCAGTACTTC. As protein: CASSFGTGSYEQYF.

The chain links TRBV19 to TRBJ2-7; the match to TRBD2 covers 8 bases. The trim removed 6 bases at V and 3 bases at J, leaving 13 bases unmatched. The CDR3 runs to 16 residues. Per germline, CDR1 LNHDA and CDR2 SQIVND (reference sequence). CDR3 protein: CASSSSGELAVYEQYF. CDR3 in DNA: TGTGCCAGTAGCTCATCCGGCGAACTAGCGGTCTACGAGCAGTACTTC.

The rearrangement uses TRBV6-1 and TRBJ2-3, with 7 bases matching TRBD2. CDR1 MNHNS and CDR2 SASEGT come from the germline V gene. The CDR3 has 15 residues. V trimming: 7 bases; J trimming: 2 bases; junction bases outside the gene matches: 9. This CDR3 is CASNPGTTNTDTQYF. CDR3 in DNA: TGTGCCAGCAACCCGGGGACTACCAACACAGATACGCAGTATTTT.

This clone has a single count. The rearrangement uses TRBV5-1 and TRBJ2-1; 9 nucleotides line up with TRBD1. With V trimmed by 0 bases and J by 5 bases, 6 bases remained unmatched. Germline CDR1 and CDR2: SGHRS and YFSETQ. The CDR3 is 16 residues long. The CDR3 nucleotides read TGCGCCAGCAGCTTGGACAGGGGGCGCTCGGACAATGAGCAGTTCTTC. Translating it yields CASSLDRGRSDNEQFF.

The CDR3 spells CASSLVSGDRTNQPQHF. DNA of the CDR3: TGTGCCAGCAGCTTAGTTTCGGGGGACAGAACGAATCAGCCCCAGCATTTT. This rearrangement joins TRBV7-2 to TRBJ1-5; 7 positions agree with TRBD1. This CDR3 spans 17 amino acids. V trimming: 1 base; J trimming: 4 bases; junction bases outside the gene matches: 10. Germline lookup yields CDR1 SGHTA and CDR2 FQGNSA. The variable domain in full, completed from reference TRBV7-2 and TRBJ1-5, reads GAGVSQSPSNKVTEKGKDVELRCDPISGHTALYWYRQSLGQGLEFLIYFQGNSAPDKSGLPSDRFSAERTGGSVSTLTIQRTQQEDSAVYLCASSLVSGDRTNQPQHFGDGTRLSIL.

This clone is a singleton in its sample. The chain uses TRBV4-3 and TRBJ1-1; D gene uncertain. The CDR3 has 16 residues. Trimming cost V 3 bases and J 5 bases, with 19 bases left between them. The germline V gene has CDR1 LGHNA and CDR2 YSLEER. CDR3 amino acids: CASSHEWVQDLTEAFF. The CDR3 DNA is TGCGCCAGCAGCCACGAATGGGTGCAGGATTTGACTGAAGCTTTCTTT.

The chain recombines TRBV5-6 with TRBJ2-7, with D tentatively TRBD2 (6 bases). The germline V gene has CDR1 SGHDT and CDR2 YYEEEE. This CDR3 contains 18 residues. Trimming cost V 5 bases and J 6 bases, with 30 bases left between them. CDR3 amino acids: CASRIKRRPTGGSSEQYF. DNA of the CDR3: TGTGCCAGCAGAATAAAACGCCGACCCACCGGGGGATCGAGCGAGCAGTACTTC.

This sequence joins TRBV11-3 and TRBJ2-5; 7 bases agree with TRBD2. The V and J ends lost 5 bases and 3 bases, in that order; junction bases with no gene match: 3. The CDR3 is 13 residues long. Per germline, CDR1 SGHNT and CDR2 YENEEA. The CDR3 DNA reads as TGTGCCAGCAGCCGGACTAGGGAAGAGACCCAGTACTTC. It encodes CASSRTREETQYF.

J is TRBJ2-2 and V is TRBV2; the match to TRBD1 covers 8 bases. The V segment lost 0 bases and the J segment 5 bases; nucleotides outside the gene matches: 8. Germline lookup yields CDR1 SNHLY and CDR2 FYNNEI. This CDR3 comprises 17 residues. The CDR3 sequence is CASSEAGGQGGTGELFF. The DNA of the CDR3 is TGTGCCAGCAGTGAAGCCGGCGGACAGGGTGGAACCGGGGAGCTGTTTTTT. Based on the CDR3 plus reference TRBV2 and TRBJ2-2, the full variable domain is EPEVTQTPSHQVTQMGQEVILRCVPISNHLYFYWYRQILGQKVEFLVSFYNNEISEKSEIFDDQFSVERPDGSNFTLKIRSTKLEDSAMYFCASSEAGGQGGTGELFFGEGSRLTVL.